These 9 T cell receptor beta chains originate from one sample sequenced in a study of Tregs in tolerant kidney transplant recipients. Profiled with immunoSEQ multiplex PCR; TCRdb holds only in-frame clones, not every one. The sample carries under 85,000 clones, 85% to 90% recorded once. The source was CD4+ T cells from blood, collected before the transplant. Receptors were obtained from a human donor who received a combined kidney and bone marrow transplant.

In its sample, this clone was seen once. V usage is TRBV7-2 and J usage is TRBJ2-2; D unclear. Trimming stripped 1 base from V and 6 bases from J, with 12 bases between. CDR1 and CDR2 from the germline V gene are SGHTA and FQGNSA. The CDR3 has 15 amino acids. The CDR3 here is CASSLGPRNAGELFF. The CDR3 coding sequence is TGTGCCAGCAGCTTAGGCCCGCGTAATGCCGGGGAGCTGTTTTTT.

The chain uses TRBV7-3 and TRBJ2-3, with TRBD1 matching 10 bases. CDR3 length: 16 amino acids. The V and J ends lost 2 bases and 4 bases, in that order; junction bases with no gene match: 6. CDR1 is SGHTA, CDR2 FQGTGA, per germline. The CDR3 DNA is TGTGCCAGCAGCTTAGCCGGGACAGGGGTACCAGATACGCAGTATTTT. It is translated as CASSLAGTGVPDTQYF. Together with reference TRBV7-3 and TRBJ2-3, the CDR3 gives the full variable domain: GAGVSQTPSNKVTEKGKYVELRCDPISGHTALYWYRQSLGQGPEFLIYFQGTGAADDSGLPNDRFFAVRPEGSVSTLKIQRTERGDSAVYLCASSLAGTGVPDTQYFGPGTRLTVL.

V and J are TRBV29-1 and TRBJ1-2; D remains unclear. The CDR3 is made up of 11 amino acids. The V and J ends lost 5 bases and 8 bases respectively, with 12 bases between them. CDR1 SQVTM and CDR2 ANQGSEA come from the germline V gene. CDR3 in amino acids: CSVYSFGGYTF. CDR3 nucleotide sequence: TGCAGCGTTTACTCTTTCGGGGGCTACACCTTC.

The chain couples TRBV4-2 to TRBJ2-1; 10 bases are a match to TRBD2. CDR3 length: 15 residues. J lost 6 bases, V lost 1 base, and 3 bases had no gene match. The germline CDR1 and CDR2 sequences are LGHNA and YNFKEQ. The CDR3 loop reads CASSQGGLASNEQFF. The CDR3, as DNA: TGTGCCAGCAGCCAAGGGGGACTAGCGTCCAATGAGCAGTTCTTC.

The genes are TRBV27 and TRBJ2-3; D is ambiguous. The CDR3 extends over 13 amino acids. The V end lost 8 bases, the J end lost 1 base, and 10 bases lay between the germline ends. Germline CDR1 is MNHEY and CDR2 is SMNVEV (reference sequence). Here the CDR3 DNA reads TGTGCCAGCGCCCTCCGGGGCACAGATACGCAGTATTTT. Translated, it gives CASALRGTDTQYF.

The DNA for the CDR3 is TGTGCCAGCAGTCCGGACAGTCGCTCTGGAAACACCATATATTTT. It is translated as CASSPDSRSGNTIYF. The chain links TRBV28 to TRBJ1-3; TRBD1 might be the D (6 bases). This CDR3 spans 15 amino acids. V lost 5 bases, J lost 0 bases, and 11 bases lay in between. Germline loops: CDR1 MDHEN, CDR2 SYDVKM.

The chain employs TRBV25-1 and TRBJ2-3, with 8 positions matching TRBD1. Germline CDR1 and CDR2: MGHDK and SYGVNS. The CDR3 is made up of 17 amino acids. Germline trimming cut 0 bases from V and 4 bases from J; bases unmatched to any gene: 9. CDR3 bases: TGTGCCAGCAGTGAATACAGGGGGCAGGGACGGGCAGATACGCAGTATTTT. Its protein is CASSEYRGQGRADTQYF.

The rearrangement links TRBV5-1 to TRBJ2-1; 8 bases are a match to TRBD2. The trim removed 3 bases at V and 9 bases at J, leaving 11 bases unmatched. The CDR3 spans 15 residues. CDR1 is SGHRS and CDR2 is YFSETQ in the germline V gene. The chain's CDR3 is CASSSPGLDLGEQFF. The CDR3 region has the DNA TGCGCCAGCAGCTCCCCGGGACTAGATCTAGGTGAGCAGTTCTTC.

The CDR3 is CASSLLQGIGETQYF. The CDR3, as DNA: TGTGCCAGCAGCTTGTTGCAGGGGATCGGGGAGACCCAGTACTTC. The V and J genes are TRBV5-5 and TRBJ2-5, with D tentatively TRBD1 (6 bases). This CDR3 is built from 15 residues. CDR1 SGHKS and CDR2 YYEKEE come from the germline V gene (reference sequence). Trimming removed 1 base at V and 5 bases at J, with 15 bases between.